A selection of T cell receptor beta chains follows, all from one sample in a study of blood T cell repertoires in COVID-19. Clones were read by immunoSEQ multiplex PCR, and TCRdb kept only the in-frame ones, dropping some. This table holds fewer than 300,000 clones, 85% to 90% found once. Source material: peripheral blood. These receptors were taken from a woman in her thirties or forties who had recovered from COVID-19. The CDR3 runs from the conserved cysteine through the conserved F or W. Each record gives: V gene, D gene, J gene, CDR3 length, clone size, CDR3 DNA, CDR3 protein. The D gene is left open where the match is weak. Rows may omit the clone size; those that give it use once, few, many or a size class.

TRBV9	.	TRBJ1-1	13	.	TGTGCCAGCAGCGTAGACCGGGGAGCTGAAGCTTTCTTT	CASSVDRGAEAFF
TRBV7-3	TRBD2	TRBJ2-3	19	.	TGTGCCAGCAGCCAGGGACTAGCGGGGGGTGCCTACAGCACAGATACGCAGTATTTT	CASSQGLAGGAYSTDTQYF
TRBV5-8	.	TRBJ2-2	14	.	TGTGCCAGCAGCTGGGGACACAACACCGGGGAGCTGTTTTTT	CASSWGHNTGELFF
TRBV7-7	.	TRBJ2-5	16	.	TGTGCCAGCAGCTTAGACGTCGGGGGGCAACAAGAGACCCAGTACTTC	CASSLDVGGQQETQYF
TRBV30	TRBD1	TRBJ1-2	17	.	TGTGCCTGGAGTCTCCTTGGACAGGGGGTTGAGGGCTATGGCTACACCTTC	CAWSLLGQGVEGYGYTF
TRBV7-9	TRBD1	TRBJ1-4	17	.	TGTGCCAGCAGCCTGACAGGGGGCTGGGAGACTAATGAAAAACTGTTTTTT	CASSLTGGWETNEKLFF
TRBV7-7	.	TRBJ1-2	13	.	TGTGCCAGCGGGTGGCAGAGACTGTATGGCTACACCTTC	CASGWQRLYGYTF
TRBV5-1	TRBD1	TRBJ1-5	15	.	TGCGCCAGCAGCTTGGGGGCAGGGGGTGGTCAGCCCCAGCATTTT	CASSLGAGGGQPQHF
TRBV19	.	TRBJ1-6	13	few	TGTGCCAGTAGTATAGGGGCACGGTCACCCCTCCACTTT	CASSIGARSPLHF
TRBV7-2	.	TRBJ2-1	13	.	TGTGCCAGCAGCTTAGGGCCAATCAATGAGCAGTTCTTC	CASSLGPINEQFF
TRBV27	TRBD2	TRBJ2-1	15	.	TGTGCCAGCAGTTCGCTCGGACTAGCGCGACGTGAGCAGTTCTTC	CASSSLGLARREQFF
TRBV9	.	TRBJ2-1	14	.	TGTGCCAGCAGCGTGGCTCCTCCCTACAATGAGCAGTTCTTC	CASSVAPPYNEQFF
TRBV5-1	TRBD2	TRBJ2-5	14	.	TGCGCCAGCAGCTATCCGGGACTACCTGAGACCCAGTACTTC	CASSYPGLPETQYF
TRBV5-1	TRBD2	TRBJ2-5	16	.	TGCGCCAGCAGCTCGCTGACTAGCGGGTCGGAGGAGACCCAGTACTTC	CASSSLTSGSEETQYF
TRBV19	TRBD2	TRBJ2-3	16	.	TGTGCCAGTAGTTCCAGACTAGCGGCTAGCACAGATACGCAGTATTTT	CASSSRLAASTDTQYF
TRBV28	.	TRBJ1-1	15	.	TGTGCCAGCAGTTCACCCCAGGCGACCTACACTGAAGCTTTCTTT	CASSSPQATYTEAFF
TRBV9	TRBD2	TRBJ2-6	19	.	TGTGCCAGCAGCGTATCACTAGCGGGGGGCCTCCGCGGGGCCAACGTCCTGACTTTC	CASSVSLAGGLRGANVLTF
TRBV29-1	.	TRBJ2-4	12	.	TGCAGCGTCGTCGACCGGGACATTAATCAGTACTTC	CSVVDRDINQYF
TRBV29-1	TRBD1	TRBJ1-4	14	.	TGCAGCGTGCGGCTCGGGACAGGGGATGAAAAACTGTTTTTT	CSVRLGTGDEKLFF
TRBV4-1	.	TRBJ2-6	17	.	TGCGCCAGCAGCCAAGGAAGACAGTCTTCTGGGGCCAACGTCCTGACTTTC	CASSQGRQSSGANVLTF
TRBV11-3	.	TRBJ1-1	14	.	TGTGCCAGCAGCCTGGGACATTCGAACACTGAAGCTTTCTTT	CASSLGHSNTEAFF